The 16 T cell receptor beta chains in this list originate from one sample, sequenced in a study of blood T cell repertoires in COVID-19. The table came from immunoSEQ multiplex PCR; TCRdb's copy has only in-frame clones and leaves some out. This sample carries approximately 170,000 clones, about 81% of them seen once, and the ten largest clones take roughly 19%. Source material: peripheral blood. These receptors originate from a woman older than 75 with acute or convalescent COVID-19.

The CDR3 sequence: CASIGGLSSYNEQFF. As DNA, the CDR3 is TGTGCCAGCATTGGTGGGCTTAGCTCCTACAATGAGCAGTTCTTC. The V call is TRBV27, the J call TRBJ2-1, with no clear D. V lost 7 bases to trimming and J lost 0 bases, with 13 bases between them. Germline loops: CDR1 MNHEY, CDR2 SMNVEV (reference sequence). The CDR3 runs to 15 residues.

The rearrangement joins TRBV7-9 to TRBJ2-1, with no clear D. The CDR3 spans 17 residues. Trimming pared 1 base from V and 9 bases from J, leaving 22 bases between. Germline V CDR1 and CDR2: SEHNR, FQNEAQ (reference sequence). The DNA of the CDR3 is TGTGCCAGCAGCTTAGTAGACATGACCCTGCACGGCAGTGAGCAGTTCTTC. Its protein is CASSLVDMTLHGSEQFF.

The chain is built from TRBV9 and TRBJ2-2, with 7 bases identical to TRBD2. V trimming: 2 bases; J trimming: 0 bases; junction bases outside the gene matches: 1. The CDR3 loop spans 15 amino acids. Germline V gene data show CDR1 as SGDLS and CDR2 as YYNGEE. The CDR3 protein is CASSVGLTNTGELFF. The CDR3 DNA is TGTGCCAGCAGCGTGGGACTAACGAACACCGGGGAGCTGTTTTTT.

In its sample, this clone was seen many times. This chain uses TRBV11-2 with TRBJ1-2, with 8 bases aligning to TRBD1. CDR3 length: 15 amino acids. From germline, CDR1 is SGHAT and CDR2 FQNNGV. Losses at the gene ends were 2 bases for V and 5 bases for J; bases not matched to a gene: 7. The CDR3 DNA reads TGTGCCAGCAGCTTACTGGACAGGGCCTTGTATGGCTACACCTTC. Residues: CASSLLDRALYGYTF.

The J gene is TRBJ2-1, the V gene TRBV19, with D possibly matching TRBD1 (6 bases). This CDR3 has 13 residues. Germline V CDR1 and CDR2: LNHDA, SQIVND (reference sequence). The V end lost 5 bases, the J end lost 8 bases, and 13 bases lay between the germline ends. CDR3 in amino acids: CASSPGVGYEQFF. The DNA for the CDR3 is TGTGCCAGTAGTCCAGGGGTTGGCTATGAGCAGTTCTTC.

CDR3 sequence: CASSQEGTRTDTQYF. The CDR3 DNA follows: TGCGCCAGCAGCCAAGAGGGGACTAGAACAGATACGCAGTATTTT. The genes are TRBV4-1 and TRBJ2-3; 8 bases are a match to TRBD2. This CDR3 is 15 amino acids long. In germline, CDR1 is MGHRA, CDR2 YSYEKL. Trimming took 0 bases from V and 3 from J; bases not matched to a gene: 2.

This chain's CDR3 is CASSPEIVTGELFF. The CDR3 DNA follows: TGTGCCAGCAGCCCTGAGATTGTTACCGGGGAGCTGTTTTTT. The chain is built from TRBV7-9 and TRBJ2-2; D not certain. This CDR3 is 14 amino acids long. Trimming took 5 bases from V and 5 from J, leaving 12 bases between them. Germline CDR1 SEHNR, CDR2 FQNEAQ (reference sequence).

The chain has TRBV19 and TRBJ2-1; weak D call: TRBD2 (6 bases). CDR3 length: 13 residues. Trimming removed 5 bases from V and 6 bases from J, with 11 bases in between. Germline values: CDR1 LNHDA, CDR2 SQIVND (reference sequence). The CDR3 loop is CASSPGTLNEQFF. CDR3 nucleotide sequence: TGTGCCAGTAGTCCCGGGACTCTCAATGAGCAGTTCTTC. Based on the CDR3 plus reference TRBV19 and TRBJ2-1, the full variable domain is DGGITQSPKYLFRKEGQNVTLSCEQNLNHDAMYWYRQDPGQGLRLIYYSQIVNDFQKGDIAEGYSVSREKKESFPLTVTSAQKNPTAFYLCASSPGTLNEQFFGPGTRLTVL.

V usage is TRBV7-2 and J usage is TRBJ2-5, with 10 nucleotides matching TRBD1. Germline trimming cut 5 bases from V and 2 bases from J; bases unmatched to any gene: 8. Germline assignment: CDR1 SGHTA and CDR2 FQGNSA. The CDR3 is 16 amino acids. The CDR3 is CASSLGPGQGQETQYF. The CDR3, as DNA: TGTGCCAGCAGCCTAGGGCCGGGACAGGGGCAAGAGACCCAGTACTTC.

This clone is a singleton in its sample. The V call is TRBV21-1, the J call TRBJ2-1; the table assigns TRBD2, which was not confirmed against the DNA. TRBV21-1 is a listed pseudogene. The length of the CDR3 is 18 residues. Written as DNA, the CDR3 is TGTGCCAGCAGCACAAGGACTAGCGGGAGGAGCTCCTACAATGAGCAGTTCTTC. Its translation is CASSTRTSGRSSYNEQFF.

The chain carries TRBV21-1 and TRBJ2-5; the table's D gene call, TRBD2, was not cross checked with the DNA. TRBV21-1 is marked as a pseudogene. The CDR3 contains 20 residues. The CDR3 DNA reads TGTGCCAGCAGCAAAAATTTCTGCGTGACTAGCGGGAGGCCCGAAGAGACCCAGTACTTC. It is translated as CASSKNFCVTSGRPEETQYF.

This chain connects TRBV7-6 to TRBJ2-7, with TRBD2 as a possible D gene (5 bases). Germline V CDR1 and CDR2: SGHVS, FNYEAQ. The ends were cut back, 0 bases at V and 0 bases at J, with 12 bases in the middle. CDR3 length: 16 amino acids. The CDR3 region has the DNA TGTGCCAGCAGCTTAGCGCCTCGGGGTTCCTCCTACGAGCAGTACTTC. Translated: CASSLAPRGSSYEQYF.

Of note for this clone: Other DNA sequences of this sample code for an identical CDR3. CDR3 in DNA: TGCGCCAGCAGCTTGGAAGCTGGAGAGACCCAGTACTTC. The encoded protein is CASSLEAGETQYF. The V and J genes are TRBV5-1 and TRBJ2-5; D is unresolved. The germline V and J ends were trimmed by 0 bases and 4 bases, with 7 bases remaining between them. Germline V gives CDR1 SGHRS, CDR2 YFSETQ. This CDR3 comprises 13 residues.

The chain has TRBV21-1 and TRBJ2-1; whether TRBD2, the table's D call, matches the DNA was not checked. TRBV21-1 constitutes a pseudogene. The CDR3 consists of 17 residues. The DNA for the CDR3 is TGTGCCAGCAGCAAAGGTCGGACTAGCAGGGGTCGGAATGAGCAGTTCTTC. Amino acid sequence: CASSKGRTSRGRNEQFF.

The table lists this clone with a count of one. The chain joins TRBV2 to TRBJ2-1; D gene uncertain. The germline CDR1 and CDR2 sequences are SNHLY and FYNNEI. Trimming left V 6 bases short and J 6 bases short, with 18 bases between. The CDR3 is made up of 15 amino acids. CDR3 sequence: CASSLDFGASNEQFF. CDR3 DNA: TGTGCCAGCAGCCTCGACTTCGGAGCTTCCAATGAGCAGTTCTTC.

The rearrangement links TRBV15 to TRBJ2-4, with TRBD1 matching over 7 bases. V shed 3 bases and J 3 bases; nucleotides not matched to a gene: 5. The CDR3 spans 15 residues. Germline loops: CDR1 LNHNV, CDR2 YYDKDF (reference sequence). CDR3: CATSSPGTDKNIQYF. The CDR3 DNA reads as TGTGCCACCAGCAGCCCAGGGACAGACAAAAACATTCAGTACTTC.